This T cell receptor (beta chain) appears in the sequencing data of a study of CXCR3-negative and CXCR3-positive naive CD8 T cells. Findings and caveats of the study: Relative to CXCR3-negative naive cells, CXCR3-positive naive cells had more hydrophobic TRB CDR3s.

UMI-labeled 5' RACE yielded the TRB cDNA libraries. TCRdb re-called the 5' RACE reads, yielding one record per CDR3 amino acid sequence without DNA. This sample's table reports approximately 98,000 distinct CDR3 sequences. The CDR3 covers 15 residues. The germline V gene has CDR1 SGHRS and CDR2 YFSETQ. To note about this clonotype: Its antigen is still unknown.

The sample consisted of naive CXCR3+ CD8+ T cells from blood. Sample subset: CD45RO-CCR7+CD27+CD95- naive CD8+ T cells expressing CXCR3 (TNR3+). The V and J genes are TRBV5-1 and TRBJ2-1. This TCR was sampled from a human donor in good health. Some clones in this sample may be carry-over from other donors' samples. The CDR3 is CASSLEDSDRDEQFF.